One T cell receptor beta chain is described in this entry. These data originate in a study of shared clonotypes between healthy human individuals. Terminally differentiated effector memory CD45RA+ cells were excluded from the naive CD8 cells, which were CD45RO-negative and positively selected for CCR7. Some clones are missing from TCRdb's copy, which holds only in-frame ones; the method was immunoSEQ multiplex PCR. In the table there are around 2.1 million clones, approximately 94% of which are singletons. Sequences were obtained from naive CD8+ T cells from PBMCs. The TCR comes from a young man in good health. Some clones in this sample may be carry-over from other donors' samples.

The CDR3: CASSIDHTLALNEQFF. In nucleotides, the CDR3 is TGTGCCAGTAGTATAGATCATACTCTAGCACTGAATGAGCAGTTCTTC. The chain combines TRBV19 with TRBJ2-1; perhaps TRBD2 as D (5 bases). This CDR3 contains 16 residues. V shed 0 bases and J shed 7 bases, with 16 bases lying between them. CDR1 and CDR2 (germline): LNHDA, SQIVND (reference sequence).